The T cell receptor (beta chain) under discussion was sequenced for a study of T cells in Graves' hyperthyroidism and ophthalmopathy. What was amplified from RNA transcripts were TCR beta CDR3 regions. The TCR CDR3 first-round RT-PCR relied on the HTBI primer set. One entry per CDR3 protein, called by TCRdb with MiXCR from the multiplex PCR reads. Of more than 500,000 distinct CDR3 sequences listed, roughly 16% are singletons. This clonotype was counted at least ten times. Its specificity is unknown. Per germline, CDR1 SGHTA and CDR2 FQGNSA. The CDR3 extends over 13 amino acids. Trimming took 5 bases from V and 5 from J; bases not matched to a gene: 3. Study-wide results and caveats: Researchers report that a 13 V-J model separated ophthalmopathy from stable hyperthyroidism.

The sequence was obtained from a woman younger than 45 with Graves' hyperthyroidism. The specimen was blood. The genes are TRBV7-2 and TRBJ2-3, with 8 bases matching TRBD1. The CDR3 sequence is CASSGQGGDTQYF. CDR3 nucleotides: TGTGCCAGCAGCGGACAGGGTGGAGATACGCAGTATTTT.